One T cell receptor beta chain is described in this entry. The record originates from a study of identical twins. TCRdb reprocessed the 5' RACE reads with MiXCR, giving one entry per CDR3 protein. Of fewer than 900,000 distinct CDR3 sequences in the sample, roughly 20% are singletons; the top ten hold roughly 14%. Germline CDR1 reads SGHAT; CDR2 reads FQNNGV. This CDR3 contains 16 residues. V lost 4 bases, J lost 2 bases, and 9 bases stayed unmatched. A further study also used this sample, focusing on T cells expressing NK-cell markers. That report adds: Of the CD8+ T cells in 5 to 7 donors, roughly 1.0-7.0% belonged to dominant NKG2C+ clonotypes.

This sequence originates from a woman in her late teens or twenties in good health. The V and J genes are TRBV11-2 and TRBJ2-5; TRBD1 aligns across 8 bases. The specimen was PBMCs. The CDR3 coding sequence is TGTGCCAGCAGCTCTCACCTTGGACAGGGACAAGAGACCCAGTACTTC. This sequence encodes CASSSHLGQGQETQYF. Filled out from reference TRBV11-2 and TRBJ2-5, the complete variable domain reads EAGVAQSPRYKIIEKRQSVAFWCNPISGHATLYWYQQILGQGPKLLIQFQNNGVVDDSQLPKDRFSAERLKGVDSTLKIQPAKLEDSAVYLCASSSHLGQGQETQYFGPGTRLLVL.